A single sample gave rise to the 10 T cell receptor beta chains below, sequenced in a study of molecular identifiers for immune sequencing clone quantification. MiXCR was run by TCRdb on the PCR reads, yielding one entry per CDR3 protein. The repertoire has 600,000 to 650,000 distinct CDR3 sequences, nearly 20% of them found once; the top ten carry roughly 0.83%. Sequencing input: naive CD8+ T cells from blood, with Jurkat cell RNA spiked in. Subset of the sample: FACS-sorted CD8+CD4-CCR7+CD45RA+ naive T cells. Source of these receptors: a human donor in good health. Some libraries in this study had Jurkat cell RNA spiked in.

In its sample, this clonotype was seen many times. The chain couples TRBV12-3 or TRBV12-4 to TRBJ2-4; D is uncertain. The V and J ends lost 5 bases and 4 bases respectively, with 6 bases between them. The CDR3 extends over 12 amino acids. The CDR3 sequence: CASSPGKNIQYF. The CDR3, as DNA: TGTGCCAGCAGTCCTGGTAAAAACATTCAGTACTTC.

In regard to this clonotype: Germline and junction disagree at one end, which may indicate a read error. The genes are TRBV6-6 and TRBJ2-1; 10 nucleotides match TRBD1. CDR1 and CDR2 (germline): MNHNY, SVGAGI (reference sequence). The CDR3 totals 15 residues. The CDR3 region is CASSYSGTGEGEQSF. As DNA, the CDR3 is TGTGCCAGCAGTTACTCCGGGACAGGGGAGGGTGAGCAGTCCTTC.

This clonotype appeared many times. V gene TRBV6-5 combines with J gene TRBJ1-1; no firm D call. V lost 4 bases, J lost 5 bases, and 20 bases lay in between. Germline V gene data show CDR1 as MNHEY and CDR2 as SVGAGI. CDR3 length: 16 residues. The CDR3 sequence is CASSLGISELWTEAFF. CDR3 bases: TGTGCCAGCAGTTTGGGAATATCCGAGCTCTGGACTGAAGCTTTCTTT.

This clonotype was seen repeatedly, ten times or more. The J gene is TRBJ2-5, the V gene TRBV7-6, with D possibly called TRBD1 or TRBD2 (6 bases each). The CDR3 sequence is 15 residues long. The V gene lost 7 bases and the J gene lost 4 bases, with 19 bases spanning the gap. Germline V lookup: CDR1 SGHVS, CDR2 FNYEAQ. CDR3 bases: TGTGCCAGCATCAAAGGGGGGAGTTCAAGAGAGACCCAGTACTTC. This encodes CASIKGGSSRETQYF.

The V gene is TRBV29-1, the J gene TRBJ1-1; weak D call: TRBD1 (6 bases). The CDR3 runs to 14 residues. Germline CDR1 SQVTM, CDR2 ANQGSEA. Between the trimmed V and J ends, which lost 7 bases and 0 bases, there was a span of 15 bases. The CDR3 loop is CSGLRGGVNTEAFF. In nucleotides, the CDR3 is TGCAGCGGTCTCAGGGGTGGGGTGAACACTGAAGCTTTCTTT. The full variable domain, rest sourced from reference TRBV29-1 and TRBJ1-1, is SAVISQKPSRDICQRGTSLTIQCQVDSQVTMMFWYRQQPGQSLTLIATANQGSEATYESGFVIDKFPISRPNLTFSTLTVSNMSPEDSSIYLCSGLRGGVNTEAFFGQGTRLTVV.

As to this clonotype: A much larger clone is a single base away; this may be a read error. The chain is built from TRBV7-9 and TRBJ2-4; 8 bases agree with TRBD1. The CDR3 loop spans 16 amino acids. Unmatched junction bases numbered 5, after V lost 4 bases and J lost 0 bases. Per the germline V gene, CDR1 is SEHNR and CDR2 is FQNEAQ (reference sequence). This chain's CDR3 is CASSSGQGEAKNIQYF. The CDR3 bases are TGTGCCAGCAGCTCCGGACAGGGCGAAGCCAAAAACATTCAGTACTTC.

This clonotype was seen ten or more times. The rearrangement links TRBV30 to TRBJ1-2, with D hard to call. This CDR3 has 14 amino acids. V gave up 2 bases and J gave up 5 bases, with 15 bases separating them. Germline V gene data show CDR1 as GTSNPN and CDR2 as SVGIG (reference sequence). The CDR3 sequence is CAWSSDRATYGYTF. The CDR3 bases are TGTGCCTGGAGTTCTGACCGTGCGACATATGGCTACACCTTC.

This clonotype came up many times. The chain joins TRBV4-3 to TRBJ2-3; D is undetermined. V was shortened by 0 bases and J by 4 bases, with 14 bases between the two germline ends. There are 16 residues in the CDR3. The germline CDR1 and CDR2 sequences are LGHNA and YSLEER. CDR3 sequence (DNA): TGCGCCAGCAGCCAAGATGGCGGTAGGCGACCAGATACGCAGTATTTT. Translation gives CASSQDGGRRPDTQYF.

This clonotype was counted between two and nine times. V is TRBV27 and J is TRBJ1-4; 9 bases fit TRBD1. The CDR3 has 15 residues. The V gene end was trimmed by 7 bases and the J gene end by 2 bases; junction bases not matched to a gene: 5. From germline, CDR1 is MNHEY and CDR2 SMNVEV (reference sequence). The CDR3 coding sequence is TGTGCCAGCAACATGGACAGGGGCACTAATGAAAAACTGTTTTTT. It translates to CASNMDRGTNEKLFF.

V is TRBV5-1 and J is TRBJ2-7; no firm D call. Germline values: CDR1 SGHRS, CDR2 YFSETQ. Trimming cost V 4 bases and J 3 bases, with 11 bases left between them. The CDR3 has 13 amino acids. DNA for the CDR3: TGCGCCAGCAGCCTACAGTTGGACTACGAGCAGTACTTC. Its protein is CASSLQLDYEQYF.